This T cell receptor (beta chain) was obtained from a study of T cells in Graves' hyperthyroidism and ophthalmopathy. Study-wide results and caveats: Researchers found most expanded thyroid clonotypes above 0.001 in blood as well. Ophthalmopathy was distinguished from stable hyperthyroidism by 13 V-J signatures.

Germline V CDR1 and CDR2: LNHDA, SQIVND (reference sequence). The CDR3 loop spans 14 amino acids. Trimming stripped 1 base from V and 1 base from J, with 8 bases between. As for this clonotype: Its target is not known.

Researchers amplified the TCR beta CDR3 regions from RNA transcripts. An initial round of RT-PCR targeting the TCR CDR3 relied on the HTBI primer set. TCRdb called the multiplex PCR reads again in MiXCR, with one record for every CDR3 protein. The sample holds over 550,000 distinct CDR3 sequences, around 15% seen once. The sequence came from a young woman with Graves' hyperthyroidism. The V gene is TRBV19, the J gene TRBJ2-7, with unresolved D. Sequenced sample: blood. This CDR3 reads CASSIGGESYEQYF. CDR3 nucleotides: TGTGCCAGTAGTATAGGAGGAGAATCCTACGAGCAGTACTTC.